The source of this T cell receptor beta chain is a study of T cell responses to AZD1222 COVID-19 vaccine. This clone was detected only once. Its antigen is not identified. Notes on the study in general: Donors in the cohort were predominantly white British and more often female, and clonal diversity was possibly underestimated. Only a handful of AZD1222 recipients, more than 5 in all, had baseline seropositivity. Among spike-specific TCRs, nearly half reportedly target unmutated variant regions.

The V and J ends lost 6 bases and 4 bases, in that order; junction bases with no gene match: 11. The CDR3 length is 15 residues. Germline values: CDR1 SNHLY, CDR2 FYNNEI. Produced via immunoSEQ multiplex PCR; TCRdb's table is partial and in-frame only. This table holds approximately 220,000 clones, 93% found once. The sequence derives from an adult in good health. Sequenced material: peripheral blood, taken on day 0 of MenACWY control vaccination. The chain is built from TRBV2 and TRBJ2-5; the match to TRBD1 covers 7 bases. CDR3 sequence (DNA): TGTGCCAGCAGGGCGACAGGGACGACGGCAGAGACCCAGTACTTC. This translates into CASRATGTTAETQYF.